This is a list of T cell receptor beta chains from one sample in a study of blood T cell repertoires in COVID-19. Method: immunoSEQ multiplex PCR; TCRdb's copy keeps in-frame clones and lacks some. The sample lists under 200,000 clones, about 87% seen once, with roughly 3.7% in the top ten. The material sequenced was peripheral blood. The origin of the receptors is a man younger than 30 with active or convalescent COVID-19. The CDR3 runs from the conserved cysteine through the conserved F or W. A D gene is named only where the DNA matches it firmly. Expanded clones are given a class, and other clones once, few, many or no size at all.

V gene	D gene	clone size	J gene	CDR3 DNA	CDR3 protein
TRBV27	-	-	TRBJ1-2	TGTGCCAGCAGTTTATCCGCAGAATATGGCTACACCTTC	CASSLSAEYGYTF
TRBV24-1	TRBD2	few	TRBJ2-3	TGTGCCACCAGTGCTAGCGGGGCAGATACGCAGTATTTT	CATSASGADTQYF
TRBV10-3	TRBD1	-	TRBJ1-1	TGTGCCATCAGTGAGTACGAGACAGGGAGGTCTGAAGCTTTCTTT	CAISEYETGRSEAFF
TRBV28	-	-	TRBJ1-1	TGTGCCAGCACCGGGGGTTTTACTGAAGCTTTCTTT	CASTGGFTEAFF
TRBV5-6	TRBD1	-	TRBJ2-1	TGTGCCAGCAGCTTGGACAGGGGTCATATTCTCAATGAGCAGTTCTTC	CASSLDRGHILNEQFF
TRBV6-1	TRBD1	-	TRBJ1-2	TGTGCCAGCAGTGAACCGGGACAGGGTACCTACTTTGGCTATGGCTACACCTTC	CASSEPGQGTYFGYGYTF
TRBV5-4	-	-	TRBJ1-1	TGTGCCAGCAGCTTGTTTAGGTTGGGGGCAAACGGCGGAGCTTTCTTT	CASSLFRLGANGGAFF
TRBV7-9	TRBD1	-	TRBJ2-1	TGTGCCAGCAGGCCGGGACAGGGGGTGAATGAGCAGTTCTTC	CASRPGQGVNEQFF
TRBV6-4	-	-	TRBJ2-2	TGTGCCAGCAGGGAGGGGACCACCGGGGAGCTGTTTTTT	CASREGTTGELFF
TRBV19	TRBD1	once	TRBJ1-1	TGTGCCAGTAGTACTGGACAGGGCGAAGGCCGGGCTGAAGCTTTCTTT	CASSTGQGEGRAEAFF
TRBV11-3	-	-	TRBJ2-2	TGTGCCAGCAGCCCAGGGGGGAGCACCGGGGAGCTGTTTTTT	CASSPGGSTGELFF
TRBV11-3	-	-	TRBJ2-6	TGTGCCAGCAGCTTAGAAACGGAGGTCTTGGAAACCAACGTCCTGACTTTC	CASSLETEVLETNVLTF
TRBV18	-	-	TRBJ1-1	TGTGCCAGCTCACCAAGAGAGAACACTGAAGCTTTCTTT	CASSPRENTEAFF
TRBV29-1	-	-	TRBJ1-1	TGCAGCGTTGTGAGACTCCTGAACACTGAAGCTTTCTTT	CSVVRLLNTEAFF
TRBV6-5	-	-	TRBJ1-1	TGTGCCAGCACCGACCCCGGGGAGAGGGCTTTCTTT	CASTDPGERAFF